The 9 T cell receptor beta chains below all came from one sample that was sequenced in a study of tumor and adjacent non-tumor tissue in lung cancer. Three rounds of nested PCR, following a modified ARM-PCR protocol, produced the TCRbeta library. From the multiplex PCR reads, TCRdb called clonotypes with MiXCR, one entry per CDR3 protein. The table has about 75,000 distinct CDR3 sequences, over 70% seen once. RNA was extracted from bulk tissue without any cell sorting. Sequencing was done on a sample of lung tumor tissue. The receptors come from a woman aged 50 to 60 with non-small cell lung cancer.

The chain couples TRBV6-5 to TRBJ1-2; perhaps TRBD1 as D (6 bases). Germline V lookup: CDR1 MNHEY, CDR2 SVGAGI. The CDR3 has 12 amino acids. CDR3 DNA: TGTGTCAGTAGACCACGGACAGCTGGCTACACCTTC. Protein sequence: CVSRPRTAGYTF.

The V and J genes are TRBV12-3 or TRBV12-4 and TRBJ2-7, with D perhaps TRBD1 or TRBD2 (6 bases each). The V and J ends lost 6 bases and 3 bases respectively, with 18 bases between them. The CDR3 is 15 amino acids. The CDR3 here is CASSRSWRGFYEQYF. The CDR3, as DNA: TGTGCCAGCAGCCGTTCGTGGAGGGGGTTCTACGAGCAGTACTTC.

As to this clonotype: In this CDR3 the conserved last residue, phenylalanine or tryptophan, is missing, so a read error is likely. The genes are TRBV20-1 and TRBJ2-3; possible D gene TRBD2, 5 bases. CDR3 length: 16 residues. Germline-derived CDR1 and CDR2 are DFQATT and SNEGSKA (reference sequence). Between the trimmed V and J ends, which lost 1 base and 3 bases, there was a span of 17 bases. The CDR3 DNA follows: TGCAGTGCTAGAGTCGATAGCAGGAGGAAAACAGATACGCAGTATTCT. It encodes CSARVDSRRKTDTQYS.

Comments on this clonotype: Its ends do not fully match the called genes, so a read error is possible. The CDR3 loop reads CASSLRRRHETQYF. The DNA for the CDR3 is TGTGCCAGCAGTTTGAGACGACGGCATGAGACGCAGTACTTC. V is TRBV12-3 or TRBV12-4 and J is TRBJ2-5, with D uncertain. CDR3 size: 14 residues.

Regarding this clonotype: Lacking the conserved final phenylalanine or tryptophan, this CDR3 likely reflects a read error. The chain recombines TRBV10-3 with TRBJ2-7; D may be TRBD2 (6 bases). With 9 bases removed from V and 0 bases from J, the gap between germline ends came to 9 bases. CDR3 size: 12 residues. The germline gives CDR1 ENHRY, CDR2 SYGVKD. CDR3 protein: CAMGLGSYEQYL. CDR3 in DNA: TGTGCCATGGGACTGGGCTCCTACGAGCAGTACTTA.

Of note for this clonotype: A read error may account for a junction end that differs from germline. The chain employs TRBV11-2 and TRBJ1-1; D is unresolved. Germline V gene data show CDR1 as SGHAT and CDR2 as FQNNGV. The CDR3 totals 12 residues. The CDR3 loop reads CASGLKEAEAFF. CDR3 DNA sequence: TGTGCCAGCGGCTTAAAGGAGGCTGAAGCTTTCTTT.

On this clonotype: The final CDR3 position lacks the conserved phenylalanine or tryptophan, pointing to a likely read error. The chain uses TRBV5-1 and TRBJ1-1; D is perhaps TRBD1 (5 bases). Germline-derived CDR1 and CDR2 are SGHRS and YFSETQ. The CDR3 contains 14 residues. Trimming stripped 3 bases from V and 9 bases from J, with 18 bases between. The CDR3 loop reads CASSWGGAETQAFV. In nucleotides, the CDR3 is TGCGCCAGCAGCTGGGGAGGGGCGGAAACCCAAGCTTTCGTT.

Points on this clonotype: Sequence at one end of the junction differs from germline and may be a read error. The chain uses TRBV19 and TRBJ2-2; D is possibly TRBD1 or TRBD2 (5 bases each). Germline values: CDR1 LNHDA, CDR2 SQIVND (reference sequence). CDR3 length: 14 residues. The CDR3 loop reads CASSREQDTGELFF. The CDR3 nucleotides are TGTGCCAGTAGCAGGGAGCAGGACACAGGGGAGCTGTTTTTT.

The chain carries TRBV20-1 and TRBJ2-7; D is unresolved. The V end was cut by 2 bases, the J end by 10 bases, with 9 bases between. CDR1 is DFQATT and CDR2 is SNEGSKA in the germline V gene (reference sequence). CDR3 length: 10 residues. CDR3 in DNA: TGCAGTGCTAGAATCGAAGATCAGTACTTC. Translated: CSARIEDQYF.